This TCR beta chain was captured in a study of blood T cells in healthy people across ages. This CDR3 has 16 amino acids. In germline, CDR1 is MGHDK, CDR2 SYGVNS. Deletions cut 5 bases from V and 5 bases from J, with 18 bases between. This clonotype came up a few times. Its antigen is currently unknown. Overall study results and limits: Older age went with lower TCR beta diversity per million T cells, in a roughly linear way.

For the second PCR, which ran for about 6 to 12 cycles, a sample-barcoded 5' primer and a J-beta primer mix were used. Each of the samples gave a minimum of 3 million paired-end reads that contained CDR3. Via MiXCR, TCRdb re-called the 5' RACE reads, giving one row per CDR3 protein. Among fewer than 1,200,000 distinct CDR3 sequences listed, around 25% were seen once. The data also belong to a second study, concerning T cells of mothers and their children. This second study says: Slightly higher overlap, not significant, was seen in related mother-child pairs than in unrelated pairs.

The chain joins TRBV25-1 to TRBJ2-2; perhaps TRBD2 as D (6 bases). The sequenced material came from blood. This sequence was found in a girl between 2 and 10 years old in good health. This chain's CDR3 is CASSSGPGVRTGELFF. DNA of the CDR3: TGTGCCAGCAGTTCCGGGCCGGGGGTTCGTACCGGGGAGCTGTTTTTT. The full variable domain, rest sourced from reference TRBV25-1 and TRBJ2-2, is EADIYQTPRYLVIGTGKKITLECSQTMGHDKMYWYQQDPGMELHLIHYSYGVNSTEKGDLSSESTVSRIRTEHFPLTLESARPSHTSQYLCASSSGPGVRTGELFFGEGSRLTVL.